One TCR beta chain is described in this entry. Its antigen is unidentified. The data stem from a study of T cell responses to AZD1222 COVID-19 vaccine. Study observations and caveats: Only a handful of people who got AZD1222 tested seropositive at baseline.

Only in-frame clones appear in the TCRdb table, and some are missing; sequencing was by immunoSEQ multiplex PCR. The sample has roughly 140,000 clones; around 87% are singletons. There are 18 residues in the CDR3. Germline lookup yields CDR1 KGHDR and CDR2 SFDVKD. V was shortened by 2 bases and J by 1 base, with 20 bases between the two germline ends. The sequencing used peripheral blood, collected 28 days after the second AZD1222 dose. The chain employs TRBV24-1 and TRBJ2-7, with a tentative D call TRBD2 (6 bases). This TCR was sampled from an adult who received the AZD1222 COVID-19 vaccine. The CDR3 spells CATSDSSSGGAKSYEQYF. As DNA, the CDR3 is TGTGCCACCAGTGATTCCTCGTCGGGCGGGGCTAAATCCTACGAGCAGTACTTC.